This passage covers 28 T cell receptor beta chains from one sample sequenced in a study of OX40 agonist ivuxolimab in advanced cancers. Generated by immunoSEQ multiplex PCR, the TCRdb table keeps only in-frame clones and is missing some. The sample comprises approximately 82,000 clones, around four fifths of which are singletons, and approximately 0.78% rests with the top ten. The sample was CD4+ or CD8+ T cells sorted from blood, taken in a trial of the OX40 agonist ivuxolimab. The receptor source for this set is an adult with an advanced solid tumor such as melanoma, head and neck, liver or kidney cancer.

The CDR3 sequence is CASGPAGGLYDNEQFF. In DNA, the CDR3 is TGTGCTAGTGGTCCCGCGGGGGGGCTATATGACAATGAGCAGTTCTTC. This chain joins TRBV12-5 and TRBJ2-1; 9 positions agree with TRBD2. The germline CDR1 and CDR2 sequences are LGHNT and FRNRAP. The ends lost 5 bases at V and 5 bases at J; junction bases unmatched: 10. The CDR3 runs to 16 residues.

The chain couples TRBV7-2 to TRBJ1-1; D is perhaps TRBD1 (5 bases). V was cut by 2 bases and J by 0 bases, with 10 bases left in between. CDR1 is SGHTA, CDR2 FQGNSA, per germline. This CDR3 region has 15 residues. CDR3 nucleotide sequence: TGTGCCAGCAGCTTATTAGGGGACTTGAACACTGAAGCTTTCTTT. Translation gives CASSLLGDLNTEAFF. The variable domain in full, completed from reference TRBV7-2 and TRBJ1-1, reads GAGVSQSPSNKVTEKGKDVELRCDPISGHTALYWYRQSLGQGLEFLIYFQGNSAPDKSGLPSDRFSAERTGGSVSTLTIQRTQQEDSAVYLCASSLLGDLNTEAFFGQGTRLTVV.

The gene calls are TRBV30 and TRBJ1-1; D might be TRBD1 (5 bases). This CDR3 contains 12 residues. Germline V gene lookup returns CDR1 GTSNPN and CDR2 SVGIG (reference sequence). Trimming left V 3 bases short and J 6 bases short, with 11 bases between. The CDR3 sequence: CAWSRGWAEAFF. CDR3 in DNA: TGTGCCTGGAGCCGGGGGTGGGCTGAAGCTTTCTTT.

The CDR3 coding sequence is TGTGCCACCAGGATTCTAGGGAACACCGGGGAGCTGTTTTTT. Translating it yields CATRILGNTGELFF. This chain links TRBV15 with TRBJ2-2; no firm D call. Germline CDR1 and CDR2: LNHNV and YYDKDF (reference sequence). Trimming removed 6 bases from V and 1 base from J, with 9 bases in between. CDR3 length equals 14 residues.

This chain joins TRBV5-1 and TRBJ1-4, with D unclear. This CDR3 contains 14 residues. Germline values: CDR1 SGHRS, CDR2 YFSETQ. V was shortened by 5 bases and J by 8 bases, with 16 bases between the two germline ends. The CDR3 region has the DNA TGCGCCAGCAGTCCGGGTAGGGAGGAAGAAAAACTGTTTTTT. Its translation: CASSPGREEEKLFF.

This clone has only a few counts. The chain is built from TRBV30 and TRBJ2-7, with D uncertain. V lost 1 base and J lost 3, with 4 bases in between. The CDR3 is made up of 11 amino acids. Germline values: CDR1 GTSNPN, CDR2 SVGIG (reference sequence). This chain's CDR3 is CAWSENYEQYF. The CDR3 DNA reads TGTGCCTGGAGTGAGAACTACGAGCAGTACTTC.

V is TRBV5-6 and J is TRBJ1-2; possibly TRBD1 for D (5 bases). Trimming left V 0 bases short and J 5 bases short, with 17 bases between. Germline lookup yields CDR1 SGHDT and CDR2 YYEEEE. The CDR3 contains 16 residues. CDR3 amino acids: CASSLASGKGSYGYTF. In nucleotides, the CDR3 is TGTGCCAGCAGCTTGGCCTCGGGGAAGGGGAGTTATGGCTACACCTTC.

The chain links TRBV11-3 to TRBJ1-6, with 9 bases that match TRBD1. Trimming took 1 base from V and 10 from J; bases not matched to a gene: 8. CDR1 SGHNT and CDR2 YENEEA come from the germline V gene. The CDR3 spans 16 residues. The CDR3 region has the DNA TGTGCCAGCAGCTTAGGGGACAGGGCATTAAGGTCACCCCTCCACTTT. Translated: CASSLGDRALRSPLHF.

The rearrangement links TRBV14 to TRBJ2-7, with TRBD2 matching over 7 bases. CDR1 SGHDN and CDR2 FVKESK come from the germline V gene. This CDR3 contains 18 residues. Trimming at V came to 0 bases and at J to 2 bases, leaving 13 bases not matched to a gene. The DNA of the CDR3 is TGTGCCAGCAGCCAAGATAGCGTCGGTGCAGGGAGGGCCTACGAGCAGTACTTC. Protein sequence: CASSQDSVGAGRAYEQYF. Variable domain in full (rest from reference TRBV14 and TRBJ2-7): EAGVTQFPSHSVIEKGQTVTLRCDPISGHDNLYWYRRVMGKEIKFLLHFVKESKQDESGMPNNRFLAERTGGTYSTLKVQPAELEDSGVYFCASSQDSVGAGRAYEQYFGPGTRLTVT.

The gene calls are TRBV6-1 and TRBJ1-5; 8 nucleotides agree with TRBD1. J was trimmed by 10 bases and V by 2 bases; bases with no gene match: 10. The CDR3 is 15 residues long. The germline CDR1 and CDR2 sequences are MNHNS and SASEGT. In DNA, the CDR3 is TGTGCCAGCAGTGAAAGAGGGACAGGAAGTCCACCCCAGCATTTT. It encodes CASSERGTGSPPQHF.

The V and J genes are TRBV9 and TRBJ2-7; TRBD1 agrees at 8 bases. The junction had 7 bases not matched to a gene; V was cut back by 3 bases and J by 2 bases. CDR1 and CDR2 from the germline V gene are SGDLS and YYNGEE. This CDR3 is built from 15 residues. This CDR3 reads CASSGHDRGPYEQYF. Here the CDR3 DNA reads TGTGCCAGCAGCGGCCATGACAGGGGTCCCTACGAGCAGTACTTC.

The chain carries TRBV7-2 and TRBJ2-6; no clear D gene. CDR3 length: 17 residues. Germline loops: CDR1 SGHTA, CDR2 FQGNSA. Deletions cut 0 bases from V and 0 bases from J, with 9 bases between. CDR3 nucleotide sequence: TGTGCCAGCAGCTTAGCGTACGAGAACTCTGGGGCCAACGTCCTGACTTTC. Translating gives CASSLAYENSGANVLTF.

The chain employs TRBV13 and TRBJ2-3; weak D call: TRBD2 (6 bases). The CDR3 is 15 amino acids. Trimming pared 5 bases from V and 9 bases from J, leaving 21 bases between. Per the germline V gene, CDR1 is PRHDT and CDR2 is FYEKMQ (reference sequence). The CDR3 loop is CASSPWTGGVGTQYF. In DNA, the CDR3 is TGTGCCAGCAGCCCGTGGACCGGCGGGGTCGGGACGCAGTATTTT.

This chain uses TRBV9 with TRBJ2-3; TRBD2 aligns across 10 bases. CDR1 SGDLS and CDR2 YYNGEE come from the germline V gene. This CDR3 has 16 residues. V lost 2 bases to trimming and J lost 4 bases; unmatched junction nucleotides: 7. The CDR3, as DNA: TGTGCCAGCAGCGTTACTAGCGGGGTCGAATCAGATACGCAGTATTTT. It translates to CASSVTSGVESDTQYF.

The V gene is TRBV4-3, the J gene TRBJ2-5; D tentatively reads TRBD1 or TRBD2 (5 bases each). Per germline, CDR1 LGHNA and CDR2 YSLEER. The CDR3 contains 16 residues. Trimming left V 0 bases short and J 1 base short, with 12 bases between. In DNA form, the CDR3 reads TGCGCCAGCAGCCAAGAGAGGGGAGACAGCCAAGAGACCCAGTACTTC. It translates to CASSQERGDSQETQYF.

The chain employs TRBV6-5 and TRBJ1-1, with 9 bases aligning to TRBD1. V dropped 6 bases and J dropped 1; count of bases not matched to a gene: 3. This CDR3 comprises 14 residues. Germline lookup yields CDR1 MNHEY and CDR2 SVGAGI. The CDR3 spells CASRPGQGNTEAFF. The CDR3 nucleotides read TGTGCCAGCAGACCGGGACAGGGGAACACTGAAGCTTTCTTT.

V gene TRBV4-2 combines with J gene TRBJ1-1; the D is unclear. The CDR3 totals 15 residues. With 4 bases removed from V and 2 bases from J, the gap between germline ends came to 14 bases. The germline V gene has CDR1 LGHNA and CDR2 YNFKEQ. The CDR3 sequence is CASSRTMGVNTEAFF. The CDR3 nucleotides read TGTGCCAGCAGCCGGACGATGGGAGTTAACACTGAAGCTTTCTTT.

This chain links TRBV7-2 with TRBJ2-7; 7 bases line up with TRBD1. The V segment lost 3 bases and the J segment 5 bases; nucleotides outside the gene matches: 7. There are 14 residues in the CDR3. CDR1 and CDR2 from the germline V gene are SGHTA and FQGNSA. The CDR3, as DNA: TGTGCCAGCAGCTTCGACAGGGCCGGGAACGAGCAGTACTTC. Translation gives CASSFDRAGNEQYF.

V is TRBV7-2 and J is TRBJ1-1; TRBD1 matches at 9 bases. This CDR3 contains 15 residues. After removal of 4 bases from V and 11 bases from J, the junction contained 14 bases not matched to a gene. Germline lookup yields CDR1 SGHTA and CDR2 FQGNSA. The CDR3 loop reads CASSSRNRGLSGAFF. The CDR3 DNA follows: TGTGCCAGCAGCTCCCGAAACAGGGGGCTAAGCGGCGCTTTCTTT.

This CDR3 reads CAISSNSGGATDTQYF. The CDR3 DNA is TGTGCCATCAGTTCAAATAGCGGGGGGGCCACAGATACGCAGTATTTT. The rearrangement links TRBV10-3 to TRBJ2-3; 11 nucleotides agree with TRBD2. The V gene's germline CDR1 is ENHRY and CDR2 SYGVKD. CDR3 size: 16 residues. The ends lost 5 bases at V and 2 bases at J; junction bases unmatched: 6.

The gene calls are TRBV9 and TRBJ1-3; D may be TRBD1 (5 bases). Germline assignment: CDR1 SGDLS and CDR2 YYNGEE. CDR3 length: 14 residues. The V end lost 0 bases, the J end lost 9 bases, and 13 bases lay between the germline ends. In DNA form, the CDR3 reads TGTGCCAGCAGCGTAGATGAGGGGAAGGTCACCATATATTTT. Translation gives CASSVDEGKVTIYF.

The rearrangement joins TRBV7-3 to TRBJ2-5; 7 positions agree with TRBD1. V lost 0 bases and J lost 5; bases outside the gene matches: 0. Germline CDR1 and CDR2: SGHTA and FQGTGA. This CDR3 has 13 residues. The CDR3, as DNA: TGTGCCAGCAGCTTAACGACAGGGGAGACCCAGTACTTC. Its protein product is CASSLTTGETQYF. Looking up the rest from reference TRBV7-3 and TRBJ2-5 gives the full variable domain: GAGVSQTPSNKVTEKGKYVELRCDPISGHTALYWYRQSLGQGPEFLIYFQGTGAADDSGLPNDRFFAVRPEGSVSTLKIQRTERGDSAVYLCASSLTTGETQYFGPGTRLLVL.

The J gene is TRBJ2-1, the V gene TRBV19; TRBD2 matches 12 bases. Germline V lookup: CDR1 LNHDA, CDR2 SQIVND (reference sequence). The CDR3 extends over 15 amino acids. Trimming at V came to 4 bases and at J to 4 bases, leaving 2 bases not matched to a gene. CDR3 nucleotides: TGTGCCAGTAGTACCGGACTAGCGGGGTACAATGAGCAGTTCTTC. The encoded protein is CASSTGLAGYNEQFF.

This chain uses TRBV5-1 with TRBJ2-7; TRBD1 matches at 10 bases. CDR3 length: 14 residues. After removal of 0 bases from V and 6 bases from J, the junction contained 3 bases not matched to a gene. The germline CDR1 and CDR2 sequences are SGHRS and YFSETQ. CDR3 region: CASSLDGTGAEQYF. CDR3 nucleotide sequence: TGCGCCAGCAGCTTGGACGGGACAGGGGCCGAGCAGTACTTC.

The gene calls are TRBV7-8 and TRBJ1-2, with D uncertain. The CDR3 contains 12 residues. Trimming took 4 bases from V and 7 from J, leaving 10 bases between them. CDR1 and CDR2 from the germline V gene are SGHVS and FQNEAQ. The CDR3 DNA follows: TGTGCCAGCAGCTCGGCCCGTTCTGGCTACACCTTC. This sequence encodes CASSSARSGYTF. The full variable domain, with the rest looked up from reference TRBV7-8 and TRBJ1-2, is GAGVSQSPRYKVAKRGQDVALRCDPISGHVSLFWYQQALGQGPEFLTYFQNEAQLDKSGLPSDRFFAERPEGSVSTLKIQRTQQEDSAVYLCASSSARSGYTFGSGTRLTVV.

The rearrangement uses TRBV4-2 and TRBJ2-3; 8 positions match TRBD2. The CDR3 consists of 17 residues. V trimming: 0 bases; J trimming: 6 bases; junction bases outside the gene matches: 11. Germline lookup yields CDR1 LGHNA and CDR2 YNFKEQ. The CDR3 loop is CASSQEWPSGGVDTQYF. DNA of the CDR3: TGTGCCAGCAGCCAAGAGTGGCCAAGCGGGGGTGTGGATACGCAGTATTTT.

The CDR3 loop is CASSQETYRGLGYTF. In DNA, the CDR3 is TGCGCCAGCAGCCAAGAGACATATCGAGGACTTGGCTACACCTTC. This chain joins TRBV4-3 and TRBJ1-2; the D is unclear. The CDR3 consists of 15 residues. V was shortened by 0 bases and J by 7 bases, with 15 bases between the two germline ends. Germline lookup yields CDR1 LGHNA and CDR2 YSLEER.

The V and J genes are TRBV15 and TRBJ1-2; no definite D call. The CDR3 runs to 14 residues. Trimming removed 0 bases at V and 8 bases at J, with 13 bases between. Germline V gene data show CDR1 as LNHNV and CDR2 as YYDKDF (reference sequence). CDR3: CATSRDLASTGYTF. CDR3 coding DNA: TGTGCCACCAGCAGAGATCTGGCCTCCACCGGCTACACCTTC.